Below, one TCR beta chain is given with its context. This record belongs to a study of control samples from healthy donors and cancer patients. Trimming removed 3 bases from V and 6 bases from J, with 12 bases in between. The V gene's germline CDR1 is LNHDA and CDR2 SQIVND (reference sequence). CDR3 length: 14 residues. The protocol was immunoSEQ multiplex PCR, while the TCRdb copy is restricted to in-frame clones and leaves out a portion. This repertoire shows some 120,000 clones, 90% found once; its top ten account for more than 2%. This chain joins TRBV19 and TRBJ1-3; no firm D call. The sequenced sample was blood. This clonotype was sampled from a man aged 18 to 29 in good health. CDR3 bases: TGTGCCAGTAGTATCTTCGGGAGTGAAAACACCATATATTTT. Protein: CASSIFGSENTIYF.